This is a list of T cell receptor beta chains from one sample in a study of blood T cells in healthy people across ages. TCRdb fed the 5' RACE reads into MiXCR, producing one record per CDR3 protein. Counted here are roughly 1.5 million distinct CDR3 sequences, approximately 43% occurring once; the ten biggest clones make up roughly 3.7%. Sequenced sample: blood. These receptors all stem from a woman between 18 and 29 years old in good health. The CDR3 runs from the conserved cysteine through the conserved F or W. The order of the fields is J gene, D gene, V gene, clone size, CDR3 protein, CDR3 DNA. A D gene is named only where the DNA matches it firmly. Size tells how often a clone was seen (once, few, many) or the class of an expanded clone, and some rows leave it out.

J: TRBJ2-1; D: TRBD2; V: TRBV20-1; size: NA; CDR3: CSARDGLAVDYNEQFF; DNA: TGCAGTGCTAGAGATGGACTAGCGGTAGACTACAATGAGCAGTTCTTC
J: TRBJ2-3; D: NA; V: TRBV6-2/TRBV6-3; size: NA; CDR3: CASSYESLQRTDTQYF; DNA: TGTGCCAGCAGTTACGAGTCCTTACAGCGCACAGATACGCAGTATTTT
J: TRBJ2-7; D: TRBD1; V: TRBV28; size: NA; CDR3: CASKQGGSYEQYF; DNA: TGTGCCAGCAAACAGGGGGGCTCCTACGAGCAGTACTTC
J: TRBJ1-4; D: TRBD1; V: TRBV12-3/TRBV12-4; size: many; CDR3: CASSLGDREKLFF; DNA: TGTGCCAGCAGTTTAGGGGACAGGGAAAAACTGTTTTTT
J: TRBJ1-5; D: TRBD1; V: TRBV10-3; size: NA; CDR3: CAISDLGTGGNQPQHF; DNA: TGTGCCATCAGTGACCTCGGGACAGGAGGCAATCAGCCCCAGCATTTT
J: TRBJ1-1; D: TRBD1; V: TRBV7-9; size: NA; CDR3: CASSPSGQGSEAFF; DNA: TGTGCCAGCAGCCCAAGTGGACAGGGTTCTGAAGCTTTCTTT
J: TRBJ2-7; D: NA; V: TRBV6-1; size: NA; CDR3: CASSEPTWGNNEQYF; DNA: TGTGCCAGCAGTGAACCCACTTGGGGGAACAATGAGCAGTACTTC
J: TRBJ1-1; D: TRBD1; V: TRBV20-1; size: NA; CDR3: CSARGYRGGTEAFF; DNA: TGCAGTGCTAGGGGCTACAGGGGAGGGACTGAAGCTTTCTTT
J: TRBJ1-2; D: NA; V: TRBV29-1; size: NA; CDR3: CSVDLEGRSYGYTF; DNA: TGCAGCGTTGACCTCGAGGGGCGTAGCTATGGCTACACCTTC
J: TRBJ2-3; D: NA; V: TRBV3-1; size: NA; CDR3: CASSQEGFSQGTQYF; DNA: TGTGCCAGCAGCCAAGAGGGGTTTTCCCAGGGTACGCAGTATTTT
J: TRBJ2-2; D: TRBD1; V: TRBV6-6; size: once; CDR3: CASSSYRDRGAGELFF; DNA: TGTGCCAGCAGTTCTTACCGGGACAGGGGTGCCGGGGAGCTGTTTTTT
J: TRBJ1-5; D: TRBD1; V: TRBV4-1; size: NA; CDR3: CASSHPMTGGQPQHF; DNA: TGCGCCAGCAGCCATCCCATGACAGGGGGGCAGCCCCAGCATTTT
J: TRBJ2-3; D: TRBD2; V: TRBV12-3/TRBV12-4; size: NA; CDR3: CASRLTSGGNTDTQYF; DNA: TGTGCCAGCAGGTTAACTAGCGGAGGGAACACAGATACGCAGTATTTT
J: TRBJ2-5; D: NA; V: TRBV13; size: NA; CDR3: CASSLSRRVQETQYF; DNA: TGTGCCAGCAGCTTAAGTAGGAGGGTCCAAGAGACCCAGTACTTC
J: TRBJ2-7; D: TRBD2; V: TRBV20-1; size: NA; CDR3: CSAYTSGRSYNGQYF; DNA: TGCAGTGCCTATACTAGCGGGAGGTCCTACAATGGGCAGTACTTC
J: TRBJ1-1; D: NA; V: TRBV5-6; size: NA; CDR3: CASSWLTANTEAFF; DNA: TGTGCCAGCAGCTGGCTCACAGCGAACACTGAAGCTTTCTTT
J: TRBJ2-5; D: TRBD2; V: TRBV20-1; size: few; CDR3: CSAVLAGVETQYF; DNA: TGCAGTGCTGTCCTAGCGGGAGTTGAGACCCAGTACTTC
J: TRBJ2-7; D: NA; V: TRBV7-9; size: few; CDR3: CASSLGPGGNYEQYF; DNA: TGTGCCAGCAGCTTAGGACCCGGCGGAAACTACGAGCAGTACTTC
J: TRBJ2-7; D: NA; V: TRBV19; size: few; CDR3: CASSMGSGLAYNEQYF; DNA: TGTGCCAGTAGTATGGGGTCGGGACTGGCCTACAATGAGCAGTACTTC
J: TRBJ2-1; D: TRBD2; V: TRBV29-1; size: few; CDR3: CSVESNRASGYNEQFF; DNA: TGCAGCGTTGAATCAAATAGGGCTAGCGGTTACAATGAGCAGTTCTTC
J: TRBJ2-1; D: TRBD2; V: TRBV6-2/TRBV6-3; size: NA; CDR3: CASRIGTSGSYNEQFF; DNA: TGTGCCAGCAGAATAGGGACTAGCGGGAGCTACAATGAGCAGTTCTTC
J: TRBJ2-3; D: NA; V: TRBV20-1; size: NA; CDR3: CSAHLASVDPDTQYF; DNA: TGCAGTGCTCACCTGGCTAGCGTGGACCCAGATACGCAGTATTTT
J: TRBJ2-3; D: NA; V: TRBV2; size: NA; CDR3: CASRLDHTDTQYF; DNA: TGTGCCAGCAGACTAGACCACACAGATACGCAGTATTTT
J: TRBJ1-6; D: TRBD1; V: TRBV27; size: few; CDR3: CASSRDRGSTPLHF; DNA: TGTGCCAGCAGCCGGGACAGGGGATCGACACCCCTCCACTTT
J: TRBJ2-1; D: NA; V: TRBV7-2; size: NA; CDR3: CASSPRSPGDDNEQFF; DNA: TGTGCCAGCAGCCCACGGAGTCCGGGGGACGACAATGAGCAGTTCTTC
J: TRBJ2-3; D: TRBD1; V: TRBV27; size: NA; CDR3: CASGRRDRLTDTQYF; DNA: TGTGCCAGCGGACGCCGGGACAGGCTCACAGATACGCAGTATTTT
J: TRBJ2-5; D: TRBD1; V: TRBV29-1; size: NA; CDR3: CSARTGGEETQYF; DNA: TGCAGCGCCCGAACAGGGGGTGAAGAGACCCAGTACTTC
J: TRBJ1-1; D: NA; V: TRBV5-1; size: NA; CDR3: CASSRDRGSGREAFF; DNA: TGCGCCAGCAGCAGGGATAGGGGTTCCGGAAGAGAAGCTTTCTTT
J: TRBJ1-4; D: NA; V: TRBV9; size: few; CDR3: CASSAEGGMLREKLFF; DNA: TGTGCCAGCAGCGCGGAGGGGGGTATGCTCAGGGAAAAACTGTTTTTT
J: TRBJ2-3; D: TRBD2; V: TRBV7-8; size: few; CDR3: CASSLRVTGGPADTQYF; DNA: TGTGCCAGCAGCTTACGCGTAACGGGAGGGCCTGCAGATACGCAGTATTTT
J: TRBJ1-5; D: NA; V: TRBV20-1; size: few; CDR3: CSARDLQGGNQPQHF; DNA: TGCAGTGCTAGAGATCTACAGGGTGGCAATCAGCCCCAGCATTTT
J: TRBJ1-5; D: NA; V: TRBV24-1; size: NA; CDR3: CATSDGVQPQHF; DNA: TGTGCCACCAGTGATGGGGTTCAGCCCCAGCATTTT
J: TRBJ2-1; D: NA; V: TRBV12-3/TRBV12-4; size: NA; CDR3: CASSLGSYTNEQFF; DNA: TGTGCCAGCAGTTTAGGTAGCTACACCAATGAGCAGTTCTTC
J: TRBJ2-3; D: NA; V: TRBV2; size: NA; CDR3: CASRRTERRTDTQYF; DNA: TGTGCCAGCAGGCGGACAGAACGTCGCACAGATACGCAGTATTTT
J: TRBJ1-4; D: NA; V: TRBV5-1; size: NA; CDR3: CASGPRGSTNEKLFF; DNA: TGCGCCAGCGGACCCAGGGGATCAACTAATGAAAAACTGTTTTTT
J: TRBJ2-1; D: TRBD1; V: TRBV29-1; size: NA; CDR3: CSVKTGFGETQFF; DNA: TGCAGCGTTAAGACAGGGTTTGGGGAGACCCAGTTCTTC
J: TRBJ1-1; D: NA; V: TRBV2; size: NA; CDR3: CASTYAGTEAFF; DNA: TGTGCCAGCACCTACGCGGGGACTGAAGCTTTCTTT
J: TRBJ2-1; D: TRBD2; V: TRBV12-3/TRBV12-4; size: NA; CDR3: CASSPKRSSGRDNEQFF; DNA: TGTGCCAGCAGCCCCAAGCGGTCTAGCGGGAGAGACAATGAGCAGTTCTTC
J: TRBJ1-4; D: NA; V: TRBV7-2; size: many; CDR3: CASSRTRGTNEKLFF; DNA: TGTGCCAGCAGCAGGACCCGGGGAACTAATGAAAAACTGTTTTTT
J: TRBJ2-7; D: TRBD2; V: TRBV20-1; size: NA; CDR3: CSAPNVSGAHKEQYF; DNA: TGCAGTGCTCCTAACGTAAGCGGGGCCCATAAGGAGCAGTACTTC
J: TRBJ2-7; D: NA; V: TRBV29-1; size: many; CDR3: CSVGIGAAYEQYF; DNA: TGCAGCGTTGGCATTGGGGCAGCCTACGAGCAGTACTTC
J: TRBJ2-5; D: NA; V: TRBV10-3; size: once; CDR3: CAISDPPNRGGETQYF; DNA: TGTGCCATCAGTGATCCCCCTAACAGGGGGGGAGAGACCCAGTACTTC
J: TRBJ2-7; D: TRBD1; V: TRBV20-1; size: many; CDR3: CSARVRTGARYEQYF; DNA: TGCAGTGCTAGAGTTAGGACAGGGGCCCGCTACGAGCAGTACTTC
J: TRBJ1-1; D: NA; V: TRBV5-1; size: NA; CDR3: CASSVTLTGLSAEAFF; DNA: TGCGCCAGCAGCGTGACCTTGACCGGACTTTCGGCTGAAGCTTTCTTT
J: TRBJ2-1; D: NA; V: TRBV12-3/TRBV12-4; size: NA; CDR3: CASSPHRVLEQFF; DNA: TGTGCCAGCAGTCCCCACAGGGTTCTTGAGCAGTTCTTC
J: TRBJ2-1; D: TRBD2; V: TRBV27; size: many; CDR3: CASSLAGGYNEQFF; DNA: TGTGCCAGCAGTCTAGCGGGGGGCTACAATGAGCAGTTCTTC
J: TRBJ1-6; D: NA; V: TRBV27; size: few; CDR3: CASSLQGSSYNSPLHF; DNA: TGTGCCAGCAGTCTACAGGGAAGCTCCTATAATTCACCCCTCCACTTT
J: TRBJ1-4; D: NA; V: TRBV4-3; size: NA; CDR3: CASSHSEPPPKGYEKLFF; DNA: TGCGCCAGCAGCCACTCAGAGCCCCCCCCCAAGGGGTATGAAAAACTGTTTTTT
J: TRBJ2-3; D: NA; V: TRBV10-1; size: few; CDR3: CASSESMGDTQYF; DNA: TGCGCCAGCAGTGAGTCGATGGGCGATACGCAGTATTTT
J: TRBJ2-1; D: TRBD2; V: TRBV20-1; size: few; CDR3: CSARDLRGAYNEQFF; DNA: TGCAGTGCTAGAGATCTGCGGGGGGCATACAATGAGCAGTTCTTC
J: TRBJ2-4; D: NA; V: TRBV30; size: NA; CDR3: CAWSGPDDIQYF; DNA: TGTGCCTGGAGTGGACCCGACGACATTCAGTACTTC
J: TRBJ1-5; D: TRBD1; V: TRBV20-1; size: NA; CDR3: CSASHTSGGGQPQHF; DNA: TGCAGTGCTAGCCACACTTCAGGGGGCGGTCAGCCCCAGCATTTT
J: TRBJ1-2; D: TRBD1; V: TRBV7-2; size: NA; CDR3: CASSLEGGAGYGYTF; DNA: TGTGCCAGCAGCTTAGAAGGGGGCGCAGGCTATGGCTACACCTTC
J: TRBJ1-5; D: NA; V: TRBV28; size: NA; CDR3: CASRHRAWDNQPQHF; DNA: TGTGCCAGCAGGCACCGGGCCTGGGACAATCAGCCCCAGCATTTT